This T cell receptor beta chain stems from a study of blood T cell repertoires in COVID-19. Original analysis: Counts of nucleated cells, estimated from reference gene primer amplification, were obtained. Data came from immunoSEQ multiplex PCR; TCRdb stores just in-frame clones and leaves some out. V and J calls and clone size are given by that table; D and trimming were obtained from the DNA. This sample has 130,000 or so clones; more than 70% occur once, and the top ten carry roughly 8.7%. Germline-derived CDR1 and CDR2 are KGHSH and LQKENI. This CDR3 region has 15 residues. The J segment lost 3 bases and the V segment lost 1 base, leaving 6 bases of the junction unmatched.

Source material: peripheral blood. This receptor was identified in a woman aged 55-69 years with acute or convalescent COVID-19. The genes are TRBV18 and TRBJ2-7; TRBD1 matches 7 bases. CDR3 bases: TGTGCCAGCTCACCACAGGGGGCTGGCAACTACGAGCAGTACTTC. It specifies CASSPQGAGNYEQYF. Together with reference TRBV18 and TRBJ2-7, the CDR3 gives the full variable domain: NAGVMQNPRHLVRRRGQEARLRCSPMKGHSHVYWYRQLPEEGLKFMVYLQKENIIDESGMPKERFSAEFPKEGPSILRIQQVVRGDSAAYFCASSPQGAGNYEQYFGPGTRLTVT.